Below are 12 T cell receptor beta chains sequenced from a single sample in a study of T cell repertoires in cytomegalovirus infection. TCRdb fed the reads into MiXCR, producing one record per CDR3 protein. The sample contains almost 500,000 distinct CDR3 sequences, roughly 10% of which appear only once. Sequenced sample: PBMCs. These receptors were obtained from a human donor in good health (CMV status not recorded). Some clones in this sample may be carry-over from other donors' samples.

There are many counts of this clonotype. The chain carries TRBV7-8 and TRBJ2-7, with no clear D. The CDR3 covers 11 residues. V was trimmed by 5 bases and J by 5 bases, leaving 7 bases between them. Germline V gives CDR1 SGHVS, CDR2 FQNEAQ. CDR3 DNA: TGTGCCAGCAGCCCCAGGAACGAGCAGTACTTC. Its protein is CASSPRNEQYF. Together with reference TRBV7-8 and TRBJ2-7, the CDR3 gives the full variable domain: GAGVSQSPRYKVAKRGQDVALRCDPISGHVSLFWYQQALGQGPEFLTYFQNEAQLDKSGLPSDRFFAERPEGSVSTLKIQRTQQEDSAVYLCASSPRNEQYFGPGTRLTVT.

This clonotype was counted many times. This chain uses TRBV6-2 or TRBV6-3 with TRBJ2-1; D unresolved. The CDR3 is made up of 14 amino acids. Trimming took 6 bases from V and 10 from J, leaving 19 bases between them. CDR1 is MNHEY and CDR2 is SVGEGT in the germline V gene. CDR3 nucleotides: TGTGCCAGCAGAAGTACGAGTGGAACATGGGAGCAGTTCTTC. It codes for CASRSTSGTWEQFF.

For this clonotype: At one boundary the junction diverges from the germline segment, which might be a read error. The rearrangement uses TRBV28 and TRBJ2-3, with TRBD2 identical over 11 bases. CDR3 length: 11 residues. In germline, CDR1 is MDHEN, CDR2 SYDVKM. CDR3 sequence: CASSLAGGGEF. CDR3 sequence (DNA): TGTGCCAGCAGCTTAGCGGGAGGGGGGGAATTT.

This clonotype was detected only a few times. This chain links TRBV29-1 with TRBJ2-7; D tentatively reads TRBD1 or TRBD2 (5 bases each). Trimming took 6 bases from V and 6 from J, leaving 15 bases between them. From germline, CDR1 is SQVTM and CDR2 ANQGSEA. The CDR3 extends over 12 amino acids. This CDR3 reads CSVGDVLSEQYF. DNA of the CDR3: TGCAGCGTCGGGGACGTTCTCTCCGAGCAGTACTTC.

V and J are TRBV7-9 and TRBJ2-7, with 10 bases that match TRBD1. CDR3 length: 16 residues. V dropped 5 bases and J dropped 3; count of bases not matched to a gene: 10. Germline assignment: CDR1 SEHNR and CDR2 FQNEAQ (reference sequence). The CDR3 is CASSTRRDRGGYEQYF. CDR3 sequence (DNA): TGTGCCAGCAGCACGCGCCGGGACAGGGGAGGCTACGAGCAGTACTTC.

This clonotype was seen at least ten times. The V call is TRBV2, the J call TRBJ2-5, with 10 bases lining up with TRBD2. Germline CDR1 reads SNHLY; CDR2 reads FYNNEI. Germline trimming cut 2 bases from V and 5 bases from J; bases unmatched to any gene: 14. The CDR3 consists of 18 residues. In DNA, the CDR3 is TGTGCCAGCAGTGAACAGTTTCTAGCGGGGGCCCTACGGGAGACCCAGTACTTC. The encoded protein is CASSEQFLAGALRETQYF.

In its sample, this clonotype was seen a few times. V usage is TRBV20-1 and J usage is TRBJ2-1; a possible D gene is TRBD2 (5 bases). V was clipped by 1 base and J by 6 bases, with 16 bases between them. CDR3 length equals 15 residues. Germline V gene sequence: CDR1 DFQATT, CDR2 SNEGSKA (reference sequence). Here the CDR3 DNA reads TGCAGTGCTAGAGCCCCAACTAGAAGTCTCAATGAGCAGTTCTTC. Its protein is CSARAPTRSLNEQFF.

Points on this clonotype: It may be a read error: a sequence one base away is much more abundant. The rearrangement uses TRBV12-5 and TRBJ2-1; D possibly corresponds to TRBD2 (7 bases). The germline V gene encodes CDR1 LGHNT and CDR2 FRNRAP. The germline V and J ends were trimmed by 11 bases and 3 bases, with 14 bases remaining between them. The CDR3 extends over 13 amino acids. The CDR3 loop is CAAKGEGYNEQFF. CDR3 coding DNA: TGTGCTGCCAAGGGGGAGGGCTACAATGAGCAGTTCTTC. The variable domain in full, with the rest retrieved from reference TRBV12-5 and TRBJ2-1, is DARVTQTPRHKVTEMGQEVTMRCQPILGHNTVFWYRQTMMQGLELLAYFRNRAPLDDSGMPKDRFSAEMPDATLATLKIQPSEPRDSAVYFCAAKGEGYNEQFFGPGTRLTVL.

This clonotype was seen more than once but under ten times. The chain recombines TRBV13 with TRBJ2-1; TRBD2 might be the D (6 bases). This CDR3 contains 13 residues. V shed 5 bases and J shed 8 bases, with 13 bases lying between them. Looked up from germline, CDR1 is PRHDT and CDR2 is FYEKMQ (reference sequence). The CDR3: CASSPTGVDEQFF. In nucleotides, the CDR3 is TGTGCCAGCAGCCCTACGGGGGTGGATGAGCAGTTCTTC.

The DNA of the CDR3 is TGTGCCAGCGCTGCAGGGGGCCGGACTGAAGCTTTCTTT. Translating gives CASAAGGRTEAFF. V usage is TRBV18 and J usage is TRBJ1-1; 8 nucleotides match TRBD1. Germline loops: CDR1 KGHSH, CDR2 LQKENI. The CDR3 consists of 13 residues. The trim removed 8 bases at V and 5 bases at J, leaving 7 bases unmatched.

This clonotype was observed a handful of times. The V and J genes are TRBV27 and TRBJ2-5, with D perhaps matching TRBD1 or TRBD2 (5 bases each). The CDR3 consists of 14 residues. Between the trimmed V and J ends, which lost 3 bases and 5 bases, there was a span of 13 bases. The germline gives CDR1 MNHEY, CDR2 SMNVEV (reference sequence). Here the CDR3 DNA reads TGTGCCAGCAGTTTTGGACCGGGGACGGAGACCCAGTACTTC. Encoded protein: CASSFGPGTETQYF.

This clonotype came up a few times. The rearrangement uses TRBV30 and TRBJ2-7, with D possibly matching TRBD1 (5 bases). Trimming pared 4 bases from V and 2 bases from J, leaving 12 bases between. The germline CDR1 and CDR2 sequences are GTSNPN and SVGIG (reference sequence). The CDR3 runs to 13 residues. The CDR3 protein is CAWTKGPPYEQYF. DNA of the CDR3: TGTGCCTGGACTAAGGGGCCCCCCTACGAGCAGTACTTC.